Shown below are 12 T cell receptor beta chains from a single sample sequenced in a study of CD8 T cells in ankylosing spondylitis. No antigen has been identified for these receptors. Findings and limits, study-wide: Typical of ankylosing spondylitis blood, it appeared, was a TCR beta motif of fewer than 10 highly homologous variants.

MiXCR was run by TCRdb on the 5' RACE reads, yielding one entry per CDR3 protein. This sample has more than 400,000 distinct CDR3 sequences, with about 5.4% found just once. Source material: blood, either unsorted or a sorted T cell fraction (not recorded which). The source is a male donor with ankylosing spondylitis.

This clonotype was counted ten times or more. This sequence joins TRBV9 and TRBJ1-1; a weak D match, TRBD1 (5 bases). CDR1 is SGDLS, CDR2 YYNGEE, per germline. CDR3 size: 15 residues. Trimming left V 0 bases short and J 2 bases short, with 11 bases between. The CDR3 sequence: CASSVVLGRNTEAFF. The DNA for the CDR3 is TGTGCCAGCAGCGTAGTACTGGGACGAAACACTGAAGCTTTCTTT.

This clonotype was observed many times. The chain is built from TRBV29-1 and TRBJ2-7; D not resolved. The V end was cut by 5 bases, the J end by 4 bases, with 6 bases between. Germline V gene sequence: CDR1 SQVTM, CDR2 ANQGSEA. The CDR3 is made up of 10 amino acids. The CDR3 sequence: CSVKSYEQYF. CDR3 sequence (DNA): TGCAGCGTTAAGAGTTACGAGCAGTACTTC.

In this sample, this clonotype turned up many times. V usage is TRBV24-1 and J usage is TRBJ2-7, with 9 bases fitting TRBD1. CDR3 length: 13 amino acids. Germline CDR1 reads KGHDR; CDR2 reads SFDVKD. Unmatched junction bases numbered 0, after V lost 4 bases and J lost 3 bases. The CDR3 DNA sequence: TGTGCCACCAGTGAGGACAGGGGCTACGAGCAGTACTTC. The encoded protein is CATSEDRGYEQYF.

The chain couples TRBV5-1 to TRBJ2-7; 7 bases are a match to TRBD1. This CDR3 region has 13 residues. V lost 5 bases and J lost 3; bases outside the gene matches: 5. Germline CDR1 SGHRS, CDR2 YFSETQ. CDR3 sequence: CASSYQGDYEQYF. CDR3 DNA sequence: TGCGCCAGCAGTTACCAGGGGGACTACGAGCAGTACTTC.

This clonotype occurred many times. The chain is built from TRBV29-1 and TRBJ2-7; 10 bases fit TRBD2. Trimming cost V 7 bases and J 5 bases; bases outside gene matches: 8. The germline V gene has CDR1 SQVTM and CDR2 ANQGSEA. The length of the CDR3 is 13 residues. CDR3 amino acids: CSGILAGDNEQYF. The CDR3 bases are TGCAGCGGAATTCTAGCGGGAGACAACGAGCAGTACTTC.

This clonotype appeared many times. The CDR3 DNA reads TGTGCCATCAGTGAGTCGAGAGGGACGCTCTATGGCTACACCTTC. Amino acid sequence: CAISESRGTLYGYTF. This rearrangement joins TRBV10-3 to TRBJ1-2; a possible D gene is TRBD1 (5 bases). The V and J ends lost 0 bases and 4 bases respectively, with 12 bases between them. Germline loops: CDR1 ENHRY, CDR2 SYGVKD. CDR3 length equals 15 residues.

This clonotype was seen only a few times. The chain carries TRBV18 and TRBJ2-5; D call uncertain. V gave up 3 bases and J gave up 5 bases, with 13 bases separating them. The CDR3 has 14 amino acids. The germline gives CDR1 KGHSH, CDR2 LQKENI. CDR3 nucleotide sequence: TGTGCCAGCTCACCGGAGTCGCGTCGGGAGACCCAGTACTTC. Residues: CASSPESRRETQYF.

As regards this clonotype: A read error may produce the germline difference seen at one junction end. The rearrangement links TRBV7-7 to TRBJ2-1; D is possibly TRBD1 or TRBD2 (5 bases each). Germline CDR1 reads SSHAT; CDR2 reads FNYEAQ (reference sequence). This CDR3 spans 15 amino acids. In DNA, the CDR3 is TGTGCTAGCAGCTTAGCCGGGACCTCCTACAATGAGCAGTTCTTC. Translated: CASSLAGTSYNEQFF. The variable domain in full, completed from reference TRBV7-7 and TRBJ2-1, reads GAGVSQSPRYKVTKRGQDVTLRCDPISSHATLYWYQQALGQGPEFLTYFNYEAQPDKSGLPSDRFSAERPEGSISTLTIQRTEQRDSAMYRCASSLAGTSYNEQFFGPGTRLTVL.

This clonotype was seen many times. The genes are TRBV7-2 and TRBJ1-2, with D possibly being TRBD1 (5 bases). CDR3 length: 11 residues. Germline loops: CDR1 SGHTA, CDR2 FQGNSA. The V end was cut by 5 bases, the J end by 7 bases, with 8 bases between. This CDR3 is CASSQGGGYTF. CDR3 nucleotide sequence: TGTGCCAGCAGCCAGGGTGGTGGCTACACCTTC.

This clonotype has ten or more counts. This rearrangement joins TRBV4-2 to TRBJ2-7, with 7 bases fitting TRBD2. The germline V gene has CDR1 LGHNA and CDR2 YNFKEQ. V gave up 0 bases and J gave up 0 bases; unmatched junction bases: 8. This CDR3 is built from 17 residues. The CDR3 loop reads CASSQDAGGSGSYEQYF. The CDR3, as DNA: TGTGCCAGCAGCCAAGATGCGGGCGGGAGCGGCTCCTACGAGCAGTACTTC.

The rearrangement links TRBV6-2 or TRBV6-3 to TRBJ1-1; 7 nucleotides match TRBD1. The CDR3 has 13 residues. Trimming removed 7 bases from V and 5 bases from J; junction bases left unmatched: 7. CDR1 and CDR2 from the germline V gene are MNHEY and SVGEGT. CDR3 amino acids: CASTADRRTEAFF. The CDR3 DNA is TGTGCCAGCACCGCGGACAGGAGAACTGAAGCTTTCTTT.

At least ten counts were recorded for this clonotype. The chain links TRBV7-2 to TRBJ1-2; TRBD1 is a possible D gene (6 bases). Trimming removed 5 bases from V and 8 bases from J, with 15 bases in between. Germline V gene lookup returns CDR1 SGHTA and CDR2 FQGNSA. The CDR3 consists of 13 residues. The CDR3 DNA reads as TGTGCCAGCAGCAACAGGGTAACAGGCGGCTACACCTTC. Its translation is CASSNRVTGGYTF.